The next 26 T cell receptor beta chains were all read from a single sample in a study of blood T cell repertoires in COVID-19. The method was immunoSEQ multiplex PCR; TCRdb's version includes in-frame clones alone and lacks a portion of them. The repertoire holds about 120,000 clones, with 85% to 90% as singletons. The sequencing sample was made of peripheral blood. The receptors here all came from a woman in her sixties or seventies with COVID-19, enrolled during active disease.

This chain joins TRBV30 and TRBJ1-2, with a tentative D call TRBD1 (6 bases). CDR3 size: 13 residues. The V gene lost 0 bases and the J gene lost 5 bases, with 10 bases spanning the gap. CDR1 and CDR2 from the germline V gene are GTSNPN and SVGIG (reference sequence). The CDR3: CAWSVQGFYGYTF. CDR3 DNA: TGTGCCTGGAGTGTACAGGGTTTTTATGGCTACACCTTC. The full variable domain, with the rest looked up from reference TRBV30 and TRBJ1-2, is SQTIHQWPATLVQPVGSPLSLECTVEGTSNPNLYWYRQAAGRGLQLLFYSVGIGQISSEVPQNLSASRPQDRQFILSSKKLLLSDSGFYLCAWSVQGFYGYTFGSGTRLTVV.

This chain joins TRBV4-3 and TRBJ1-5, with D maybe TRBD1 (6 bases). CDR1 and CDR2 from the germline V gene are LGHNA and YSLEER. The CDR3 runs 14 residues. The germline V and J ends were trimmed by 0 bases and 9 bases, with 12 bases remaining between them. The CDR3 bases are TGCGCCAGCAGCCAAGATCTGGGGGCCCCGCCCCAGCATTTT. Protein: CASSQDLGAPPQHF.

The V gene is TRBV5-6, the J gene TRBJ1-2, with unresolved D. The CDR3 covers 13 residues. Germline V gene lookup returns CDR1 SGHDT and CDR2 YYEEEE. The germline V and J ends were trimmed by 3 bases and 8 bases, with 14 bases remaining between them. DNA of the CDR3: TGTGCCAGCAGCTCCGATCCATCGGGGGGCTACACCTTC. Protein sequence: CASSSDPSGGYTF. Combining the CDR3 with reference TRBV5-6 and TRBJ1-2 gives the whole variable domain DAGVTQSPTHLIKTRGQQVTLRCSPKSGHDTVSWYQQALGQGPQFIFQYYEEEERQRGNFPDRFSGHQFPNYSSELNVNALLLGDSALYLCASSSDPSGGYTFGSGTRLTVV.

This rearrangement joins TRBV29-1 to TRBJ2-7; 7 nucleotides line up with TRBD1. The germline gives CDR1 SQVTM, CDR2 ANQGSEA. The CDR3 runs 12 residues. The V gene end was trimmed by 3 bases and the J gene end by 4 bases; junction bases not matched to a gene: 3. The chain's CDR3 is CSVEGTAYEQYF. The CDR3 coding sequence is TGCAGCGTTGAGGGGACAGCGTACGAGCAGTACTTC.

This clone was picked up one time. The CDR3 here is CATSREHKETQYF. CDR3 coding DNA: TGTGCCACCAGCAGAGAACACAAAGAGACCCAGTACTTC. V and J are TRBV15 and TRBJ2-5, with unresolved D. The CDR3 runs 13 residues. The ends were cut back, 0 bases at V and 3 bases at J, with 5 bases in the middle. Germline CDR1 reads LNHNV; CDR2 reads YYDKDF (reference sequence).

The chain couples TRBV19 to TRBJ1-1; perhaps TRBD1 as D (5 bases). Trimming left V 5 bases short and J 5 bases short, with 12 bases between. Germline values: CDR1 LNHDA, CDR2 SQIVND (reference sequence). This CDR3 has 13 residues. CDR3 amino acids: CASSAGVGTEAFF. In nucleotides, the CDR3 is TGTGCCAGTAGTGCGGGGGTTGGAACTGAAGCTTTCTTT.

This chain joins TRBV19 and TRBJ1-1; D not certain. Germline-derived CDR1 and CDR2 are LNHDA and SQIVND (reference sequence). Trimming cost V 5 bases and J 1 base, with 11 bases left between them. This CDR3 is 14 amino acids long. The CDR3 DNA sequence: TGTGCCAGTAGTCCAGGAGGGTGGAACACTGAAGCTTTCTTT. Translated, it gives CASSPGGWNTEAFF.

The chain links TRBV30 to TRBJ1-3, with D maybe TRBD1 (5 bases). The V end lost 4 bases, the J end lost 2 bases, and 18 bases lay between the germline ends. The germline V gene encodes CDR1 GTSNPN and CDR2 SVGIG (reference sequence). The CDR3 contains 16 residues. CDR3 sequence (DNA): TGTGCCTGGAAAGGAAGAAGGGGCCTACCTGGAAACACCATATATTTT. This translates into CAWKGRRGLPGNTIYF.

The gene calls are TRBV5-4 and TRBJ1-1, with 9 bases fitting TRBD1. In germline, CDR1 is SGHNT, CDR2 YYREEE (reference sequence). The CDR3 has 16 residues. V lost 3 bases to trimming and J lost 6 bases; unmatched junction nucleotides: 12. The DNA for the CDR3 is TGTGCCAGCAGCTCAAGACCGGACAGGGGATCGCCTGAAGCTTTCTTT. This codes for CASSSRPDRGSPEAFF.

The chain links TRBV5-1 to TRBJ1-5; TRBD1 is a possible D gene (6 bases). The CDR3 extends over 15 amino acids. The germline V gene has CDR1 SGHRS and CDR2 YFSETQ. The V end lost 0 bases, the J end lost 2 bases, and 9 bases lay between the germline ends. This CDR3 is CASSLEPGGNQPQHF. The CDR3 nucleotides are TGCGCCAGCAGCTTGGAGCCAGGGGGCAATCAGCCCCAGCATTTT.

V and J are TRBV6-2 or TRBV6-3 and TRBJ2-3; 8 bases agree with TRBD1. CDR3 length equals 16 residues. Trimming took 6 bases from V and 4 from J; bases not matched to a gene: 12. Germline V gene lookup returns CDR1 MNHEY and CDR2 SVGEGT. The CDR3 DNA is TGTGCCAGCAGCCACCGGACAGGGAGGTTCCCAGATACGCAGTATTTT. Encoded protein: CASSHRTGRFPDTQYF.

This clone was counted at least ten times. The rearrangement links TRBV6-4 to TRBJ2-2, with TRBD2 matching over 7 bases. CDR1 is MRHNA and CDR2 is SNTAGT in the germline V gene. This CDR3 contains 15 residues. V trimming: 3 bases; J trimming: 1 base; junction bases outside the gene matches: 2. In DNA form, the CDR3 reads TGTGCCAGCAGTGAGGGCGGGGGGAACACCGGGGAGCTGTTTTTT. As protein: CASSEGGGNTGELFF.

The rearrangement joins TRBV11-2 to TRBJ2-5, with D possibly matching TRBD2 (5 bases). With 5 bases removed from V and 5 bases from J, the gap between germline ends came to 12 bases. This CDR3 has 13 residues. The germline V gene encodes CDR1 SGHAT and CDR2 FQNNGV. The CDR3, as DNA: TGTGCCAGCAGCACACCTAGCACGGAGACCCAGTACTTC. Translation gives CASSTPSTETQYF.

This chain joins TRBV5-4 and TRBJ1-4; 7 bases match TRBD1. CDR3 length equals 14 residues. Unmatched junction bases numbered 2, after V lost 0 bases and J lost 6 bases. Germline V gene lookup returns CDR1 SGHNT and CDR2 YYREEE (reference sequence). CDR3 loop: CASSLDRGDEKLFF. CDR3 nucleotides: TGTGCCAGCAGCTTGGACAGGGGAGATGAAAAACTGTTTTTT.

This sequence joins TRBV30 and TRBJ2-3; 10 bases map to TRBD2. Germline CDR1 GTSNPN, CDR2 SVGIG (reference sequence). J gave up 4 bases and V 2 bases, and 9 bases lay outside the gene matches. The CDR3 runs to 16 residues. This CDR3 reads CAWSKGSGGAPDTQYF. In DNA form, the CDR3 reads TGTGCCTGGAGTAAGGGGAGCGGGGGGGCCCCAGATACGCAGTATTTT. The full variable domain, in which reference TRBV30 and TRBJ2-3 provide the parts outside the CDR3, is SQTIHQWPATLVQPVGSPLSLECTVEGTSNPNLYWYRQAAGRGLQLLFYSVGIGQISSEVPQNLSASRPQDRQFILSSKKLLLSDSGFYLCAWSKGSGGAPDTQYFGPGTRLTVL.

This clone occurred a few times. V and J are TRBV6-2 or TRBV6-3 and TRBJ1-1; D is unclear. This CDR3 is 14 amino acids long. V shed 2 bases and J shed 1 base, with 8 bases lying between them. The germline CDR1 and CDR2 sequences are MNHEY and SVGEGT. The CDR3 nucleotides read TGTGCCAGCAGTTACGAGGGTGCGAACACTGAAGCTTTCTTT. Its translation is CASSYEGANTEAFF.

This clone was seen a handful of times. The chain employs TRBV19 and TRBJ1-2, with TRBD1 as a possible D gene (5 bases). Trimming cost V 4 bases and J 6 bases, with 12 bases left between them. This CDR3 region has 13 residues. CDR1 LNHDA and CDR2 SQIVND come from the germline V gene (reference sequence). The CDR3 protein is CASSTLGGNGYTF. The CDR3 coding sequence is TGTGCCAGTAGTACCCTGGGGGGAAATGGCTACACCTTC.

The J gene is TRBJ1-2, the V gene TRBV7-9; the D is unclear. The V end was cut by 5 bases, the J end by 4 bases, with 11 bases between. The CDR3 has 13 residues. Germline lookup yields CDR1 SEHNR and CDR2 FQNEAQ (reference sequence). This CDR3 reads CASSVETLYGYTF. The DNA for the CDR3 is TGTGCCAGCAGCGTCGAGACTCTCTATGGCTACACCTTC.

The chain uses TRBV6-1 and TRBJ2-3; no reliable D call. V shed 1 base and J shed 7 bases, with 6 bases lying between them. The CDR3 is 12 amino acids. Germline V gene sequence: CDR1 MNHNS, CDR2 SASEGT. The CDR3 bases are TGTGCCAGCAGTGAAGTTCTAAATACGCAGTATTTT. It specifies CASSEVLNTQYF.

The V gene is TRBV10-3, the J gene TRBJ2-7; 7 bases fit TRBD1. Germline V CDR1 and CDR2: ENHRY, SYGVKD. The CDR3 extends over 14 amino acids. Trimming took 5 bases from V and 2 from J; bases not matched to a gene: 6. The CDR3 DNA reads as TGTGCCATCAGTCCCAGACAGGGTACCTACGAGCAGTACTTC. It encodes CAISPRQGTYEQYF.

V and J are TRBV19 and TRBJ1-1; 8 bases fit TRBD1. V shed 9 bases and J 3 bases; nucleotides not matched to a gene: 9. Germline V gene lookup returns CDR1 LNHDA and CDR2 SQIVND (reference sequence). This CDR3 is 14 amino acids long. CDR3 bases: TGTGCCAGCGGACAGGGTGTTGGGTACACTGAAGCTTTCTTT. Its protein product is CASGQGVGYTEAFF.

The chain is built from TRBV9 and TRBJ1-3; D possibly corresponds to TRBD1 (5 bases). The ends were cut back, 0 bases at V and 4 bases at J, with 8 bases in the middle. This CDR3 spans 14 amino acids. Germline CDR1 SGDLS, CDR2 YYNGEE. In nucleotides, the CDR3 is TGTGCCAGCAGCGTAGGGACAACCGGAAACACCATATATTTT. Translated: CASSVGTTGNTIYF.

The chain recombines TRBV5-1 with TRBJ2-3; possibly TRBD2 for D (7 bases). The ends were cut back, 0 bases at V and 4 bases at J, with 15 bases in the middle. Per germline, CDR1 SGHRS and CDR2 YFSETQ. The CDR3 runs 16 residues. The chain's CDR3 is CASSLAAGALPDTQYF. The DNA for the CDR3 is TGCGCCAGCAGCTTGGCGGCGGGGGCCCTCCCAGATACGCAGTATTTT. The full variable domain, with the rest looked up from reference TRBV5-1 and TRBJ2-3, is KAGVTQTPRYLIKTRGQQVTLSCSPISGHRSVSWYQQTPGQGLQFLFEYFSETQRNKGNFPGRFSGRQFSNSRSEMNVSTLELGDSALYLCASSLAAGALPDTQYFGPGTRLTVL.

This chain uses TRBV3-1 (or the pseudogene TRBV3-2) with TRBJ1-2; D is undetermined. Germline V gene lookup returns CDR1 LGHDT and CDR2 YNNKEL (reference sequence). With 1 base removed from V and 4 bases from J, the gap between germline ends came to 7 bases. The CDR3 length is 13 residues. CDR3 nucleotide sequence: TGTGCCAGCAGCCAAGTCGGTTTCTATGGCTACACCTTC. Its protein product is CASSQVGFYGYTF.

The chain joins TRBV29-1 to TRBJ2-3, with D perhaps TRBD1 (6 bases). The V end lost 6 bases, the J end lost 2 bases, and 18 bases lay between the germline ends. Germline CDR1 reads SQVTM; CDR2 reads ANQGSEA. The CDR3 has 15 amino acids. The CDR3 is CSVTTTGSFTDTQYF. As DNA, the CDR3 is TGCAGCGTGACAACCACAGGGTCCTTCACAGATACGCAGTATTTT.

The chain carries TRBV9 and TRBJ2-7, with D possibly TRBD1 on 5 matching bases. V lost 6 bases and J 6 bases, leaving 16 bases between the germline ends. The CDR3 has 13 amino acids. Germline CDR1 is SGDLS and CDR2 is YYNGEE. In DNA, the CDR3 is TGTGCCAGCACTGGGCAGGGTTCGCCCGAGCAGTACTTC. As protein: CASTGQGSPEQYF.